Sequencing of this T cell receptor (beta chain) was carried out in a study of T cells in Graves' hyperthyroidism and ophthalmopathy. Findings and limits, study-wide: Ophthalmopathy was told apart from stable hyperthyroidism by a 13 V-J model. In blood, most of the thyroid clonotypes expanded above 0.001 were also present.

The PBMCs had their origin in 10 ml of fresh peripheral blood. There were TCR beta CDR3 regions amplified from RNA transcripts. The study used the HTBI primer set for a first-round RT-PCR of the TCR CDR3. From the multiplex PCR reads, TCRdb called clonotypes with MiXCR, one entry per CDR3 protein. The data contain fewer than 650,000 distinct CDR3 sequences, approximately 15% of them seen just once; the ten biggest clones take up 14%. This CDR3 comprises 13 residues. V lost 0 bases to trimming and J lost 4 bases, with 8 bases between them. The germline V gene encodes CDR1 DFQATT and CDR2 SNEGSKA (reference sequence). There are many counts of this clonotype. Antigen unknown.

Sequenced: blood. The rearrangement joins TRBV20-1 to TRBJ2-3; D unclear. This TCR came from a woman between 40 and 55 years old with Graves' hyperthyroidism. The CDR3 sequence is CSAREETPDTQYF. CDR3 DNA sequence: TGCAGTGCTAGAGAAGAGACGCCAGATACGCAGTATTTT.